This is a list of T cell receptor beta chains from one sample in a study of blood T cell repertoires in COVID-19. TCRdb's table, derived via immunoSEQ multiplex PCR, lists solely in-frame clones and lacks some. The sample comprises around 170,000 clones, roughly 86% of which are singletons, and under 9.5% rests with the top ten. Source material: PBMCs or T cells enriched from blood (not recorded which). Receptor source: a woman younger than 45 who had recovered from COVID-19. Each CDR3 is given with its conserved first and last residue. The D gene is left open where the match is weak. For some rows the clone size is stated as once, few or many, or as a class when expanded; others skip it.

>TRBV3-1/TRBV3-2|TRBD2|TRBJ2-3|-
TGTGCCAGCAGCCAAGTTCAGGGACTAGCGGGACCTAGCACAGATACGCAGTATTTT
CASSQVQGLAGPSTDTQYF
>TRBV28|TRBD2|TRBJ2-1|once
TGTGCCAGCAGTCCCGGGACTAGCGGGAGAGGTGAGCAGTTCTTC
CASSPGTSGRGEQFF
>TRBV9|TRBD1|TRBJ1-1|-
TGTGCCAGCAGCGTATGGCAGGGGGCTGAAGCTTTCTTT
CASSVWQGAEAFF
>TRBV3-1/TRBV3-2|-|TRBJ1-4|-
TGTGCCAGCAGCCAAGATGTGGGCAGTAACTATGAAAAACTGTTTTTT
CASSQDVGSNYEKLFF
>TRBV19|TRBD1|TRBJ1-5|-
TGTGCCAGTAGTATCATGTTAAGGGGGCTAAGGAACAATCAGCCCCAGCATTTT
CASSIMLRGLRNNQPQHF
>TRBV18|TRBD1|TRBJ1-1|-
TGTGCCAGCTCACCAAACCCGGGACAGAAGAACACTGAAGCTTTCTTT
CASSPNPGQKNTEAFF
>TRBV7-2|TRBD1|TRBJ2-7|-
TGTGCCAGCAGCTCCCGGGACAGAAGCTACGAGCAGTACTTC
CASSSRDRSYEQYF
>TRBV18|TRBD1|TRBJ1-2|-
TGTGCCAGCTCGCACCTAAACTTAGACAGGGGAGTTTACGGCTACACCTTC
CASSHLNLDRGVYGYTF
>TRBV28|TRBD1|TRBJ1-3|once
TGTGCCAGCAGTTTTGACGACAGGGGATTCTCTGGAAACACCATATATTTT
CASSFDDRGFSGNTIYF
>TRBV7-8|-|TRBJ1-1|once
TGTGCCAGCAGCTTAGTCCAGGGTTTCACTGAAGCTTTCTTT
CASSLVQGFTEAFF
>TRBV21-1|-|TRBJ2-7|-
TGTGCCAGCAGCCCTGTGTGGCGGGCCCGGAACTACGAGCAGTACTTC
CASSPVWRARNYEQYF
>TRBV28|-|TRBJ2-7|once
TGTGCCAGCAGTTTGGACGGCGGGAACTACGAGCAGTACTTC
CASSLDGGNYEQYF
>TRBV27|TRBD2|TRBJ2-7|-
TGTGCCAGCAGTTTAGTGACTAGCGGGAGGAGAAGGGGCGAGCAGTACTTC
CASSLVTSGRRRGEQYF
>TRBV5-1|TRBD2|TRBJ2-1|once
TGCGCCAGCAGCTTGACTAGCGGGAGCTCCTACAATGAGCAGTTCTTC
CASSLTSGSSYNEQFF
>TRBV12-3/TRBV12-4|-|TRBJ1-1|-
TGTGCCAGCAGTTTAGCGGGAGGGTCTGAAGCTTTCTTT
CASSLAGGSEAFF
>TRBV5-1|-|TRBJ2-5|-
TGCGCCAGCAGCGCCGGACAGTTCCCCGGGGGGGAGACCCAGTACTTC
CASSAGQFPGGETQYF